A selection of T cell receptor beta chains follows, all from one sample in a study of blood T cell repertoires in COVID-19. Some clones are missing from TCRdb's copy, which holds only in-frame ones; the method was immunoSEQ multiplex PCR. The top ten clones hold 3.5% to 5.5% of a sample with approximately 91,000 clones, 70% to 90% of them seen once. The sample consisted of peripheral blood. These TCRs come from a man in his sixties or seventies with acute or convalescent COVID-19. CDR3s include the opening cysteine and the closing phenylalanine or tryptophan. A D gene is named only where the DNA matches it firmly. Clone size appears in some rows only: once, few, many, or a class for an expanded clone.

abundance	v_gene	j_gene	d_gene	CDR3nt	CDR3aa
NA	TRBV11-1	TRBJ2-4	NA	TGTGCCAGCAGCTTAGACACAAATATAGCCAAAAACATTCAGTACTTC	CASSLDTNIAKNIQYF
NA	TRBV6-6	TRBJ1-5	NA	TGTGCCAGCAGTTACAGGACTGGCCTCTGGCAGCCCCAGCATTTT	CASSYRTGLWQPQHF
NA	TRBV28	TRBJ1-1	TRBD1	TGTGCCAGCAGCCATTACAGGGGGCGTACTGAAGCTTTCTTT	CASSHYRGRTEAFF
NA	TRBV11-2	TRBJ1-6	NA	TGTGCCAGCAGCTCCCCGGGGAGCTCCTATAATTCACCCCTCCACTTT	CASSSPGSSYNSPLHF
NA	TRBV5-1	TRBJ2-2	NA	TGCGCCAGCAGCCCAGGCCCCAGGAACACCGGGGAGCTGTTTTTT	CASSPGPRNTGELFF
once	TRBV5-4	TRBJ2-5	NA	TGTGCCAGCAGCCTGGACGGCTACCCGGGGGCCCAGTACTTC	CASSLDGYPGAQYF
few	TRBV27	TRBJ1-1	TRBD1	TGTGCCAGCAGGACAGGGGGCATTACTGAAGCTTTCTTT	CASRTGGITEAFF
NA	TRBV19	TRBJ2-2	TRBD1	TGTGCCAGTAGTATCGGGACAGGGTACGCCGGGGAGCTGTTTTTT	CASSIGTGYAGELFF
few	TRBV6-6	TRBJ1-5	NA	TGTGCCAGCAGTTACATGGGGGCGATGAATCAGCCCCAGCATTTT	CASSYMGAMNQPQHF
NA	TRBV7-9	TRBJ1-1	TRBD1	TGTGCCAGCAGCCGACACTGGGACAGGGAGGGTATGAACACTGAAGCTTTCTTT	CASSRHWDREGMNTEAFF
NA	TRBV6-1	TRBJ2-7	TRBD1	TGTGCCAGCAGTGACCGGGACAGATTCTACGAGCAGTACTTC	CASSDRDRFYEQYF
NA	TRBV19	TRBJ2-3	NA	TGTGCCAGTAGTTCTCCTAGAGCTAGCACAGATACGCAGTATTTT	CASSSPRASTDTQYF
once	TRBV29-1	TRBJ2-5	NA	TGCAGCGTAGGATCGGGGGTTTGGGAGACCCAGTACTTC	CSVGSGVWETQYF
NA	TRBV3-1/TRBV3-2	TRBJ2-2	NA	TGTGCCAGCAGCCAAGATAGTATTGGACACTCCACCGGGGAGCTGTTTTTT	CASSQDSIGHSTGELFF
NA	TRBV6-5	TRBJ2-3	NA	TGTGCCAGCAACGATTTAGGGGCCTACACAGATACGCAGTATTTT	CASNDLGAYTDTQYF
NA	TRBV29-1	TRBJ1-2	TRBD1	TGCAGCGTAGAGGGGACAGGGGGTCTGGGCTACACCTTC	CSVEGTGGLGYTF
NA	TRBV3-1/TRBV3-2	TRBJ2-3	TRBD2	TGTGCCAGCAGCCAAGGGATGGGCTCTAGCGGGTCAACAGATACGCAGTATTTT	CASSQGMGSSGSTDTQYF
NA	TRBV7-8	TRBJ2-5	TRBD1	TGTGCCAGCAGCGCCCAAAGGGGGCTTGGCGAGACCCAGTACTTC	CASSAQRGLGETQYF
once	TRBV5-1	TRBJ2-3	NA	TGCGCCAGCATGCGGGGGCTCACAGATACGCAGTATTTT	CASMRGLTDTQYF
NA	TRBV2	TRBJ2-2	NA	TGTGCCACCCACGGGTCCGGGGAGCTGTTTTTT	CATHGSGELFF
NA	TRBV7-6	TRBJ1-3	NA	TGTGCCAGCACCGACAGAAGCTCTGGAAACACCATATATTTT	CASTDRSSGNTIYF
NA	TRBV6-5	TRBJ1-5	NA	TGTGCCAGGGAGGGTTGCAATCAGCCCCAGCATTTT	CAREGCNQPQHF
once	TRBV10-3	TRBJ2-7	NA	TGTGCCATCAGTCAAGGCAGCGACGAGCAGTACTTC	CAISQGSDEQYF
NA	TRBV10-3	TRBJ1-3	NA	TGTGCCATCAGTCCAGGGGAATCCGGAAACACCATATATTTT	CAISPGESGNTIYF
NA	TRBV15	TRBJ2-5	NA	TGTGCCACCACACAGGAGAGCGTAAAAGAGACCCAGTACTTC	CATTQESVKETQYF
NA	TRBV4-1	TRBJ1-2	TRBD1	TGCGCCAGCAGCCCAGGACAGGCGAACGGCTATGGCTACACCTTC	CASSPGQANGYGYTF
NA	TRBV11-2	TRBJ2-5	NA	TGTGCCAGCAGCAACCAGCGGGCAGAAGAAGAGACCCAGTACTTC	CASSNQRAEEETQYF
NA	TRBV27	TRBJ2-1	TRBD2	TGTGCCAGCAGACGGACTAGCGGGGGCCCTCAGGGCTACAATGAGCAGTTCTTC	CASRRTSGGPQGYNEQFF
NA	TRBV5-1	TRBJ2-1	TRBD1	TGCGCCAGCAGCAAAACAGGGGGCCTCTACAATGAGCAGTTCTTC	CASSKTGGLYNEQFF
few	TRBV5-4	TRBJ1-1	TRBD1	TGTGCCAGCAGCTTGGCCGGCAGGGGGAGTACTGAAGCTTTCTTT	CASSLAGRGSTEAFF